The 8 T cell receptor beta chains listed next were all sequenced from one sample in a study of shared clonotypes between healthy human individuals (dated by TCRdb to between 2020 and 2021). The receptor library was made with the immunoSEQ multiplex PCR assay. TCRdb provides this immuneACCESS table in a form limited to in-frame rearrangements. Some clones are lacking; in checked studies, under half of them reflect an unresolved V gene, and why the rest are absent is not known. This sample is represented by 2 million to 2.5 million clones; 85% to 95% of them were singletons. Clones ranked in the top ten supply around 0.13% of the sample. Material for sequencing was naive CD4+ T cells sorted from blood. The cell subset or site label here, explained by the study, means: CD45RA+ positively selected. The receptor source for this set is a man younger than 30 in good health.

The CDR3 region has the DNA TGTGCCAGCAGCTTAGATCGTGGCGGAGGGCTGTTCTTC. This sequence encodes CASSLDRGGGLFF. V is TRBV11-2 and J is TRBJ2-1; tentatively, D is TRBD2 (6 bases). The CDR3 sequence is 13 residues long. V was pared by 0 bases and J by 15 bases, with 15 bases between. Germline V gives CDR1 SGHAT, CDR2 FQNNGV.

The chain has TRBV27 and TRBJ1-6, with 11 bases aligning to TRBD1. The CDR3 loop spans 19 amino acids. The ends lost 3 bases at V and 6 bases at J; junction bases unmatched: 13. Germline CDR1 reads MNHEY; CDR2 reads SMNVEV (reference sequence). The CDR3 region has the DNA TGTGCCAGCAGTTTCTCAATAGGGACAGGGGGATTTTTTAATTCACCCCTCCACTTT. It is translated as CASSFSIGTGGFFNSPLHF.

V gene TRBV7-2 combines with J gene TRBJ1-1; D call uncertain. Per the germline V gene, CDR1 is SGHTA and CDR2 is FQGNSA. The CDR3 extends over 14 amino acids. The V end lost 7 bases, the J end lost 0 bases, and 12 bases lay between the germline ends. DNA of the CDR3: TGTGCCAGCACCCTAGGGTTGGTGAACACTGAAGCTTTCTTT. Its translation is CASTLGLVNTEAFF.

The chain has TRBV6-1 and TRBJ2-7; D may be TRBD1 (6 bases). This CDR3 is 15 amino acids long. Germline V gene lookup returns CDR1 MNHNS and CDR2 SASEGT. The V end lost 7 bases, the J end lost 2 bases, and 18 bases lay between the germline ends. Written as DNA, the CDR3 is TGTGCCAGCATGAAACCAGGGGCCTCTGCCTACGAGCAGTACTTC. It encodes CASMKPGASAYEQYF.

In DNA, the CDR3 is TGCGCCAGCAGCTTCCCATCCAATGAGCAGTTCTTC. Translated, it gives CASSFPSNEQFF. The chain combines TRBV5-1 with TRBJ2-1; no clear D gene. The germline CDR1 and CDR2 sequences are SGHRS and YFSETQ. V lost 2 bases and J 6 bases, leaving 6 bases between the germline ends. CDR3 length: 12 residues.

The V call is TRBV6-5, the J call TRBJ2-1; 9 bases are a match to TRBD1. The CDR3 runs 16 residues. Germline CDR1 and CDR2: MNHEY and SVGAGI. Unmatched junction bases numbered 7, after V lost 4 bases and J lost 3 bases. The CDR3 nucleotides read TGTGCCAGCAGTTCCCTCGACAGGGGGTTCTACAATGAGCAGTTCTTC. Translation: CASSSLDRGFYNEQFF.

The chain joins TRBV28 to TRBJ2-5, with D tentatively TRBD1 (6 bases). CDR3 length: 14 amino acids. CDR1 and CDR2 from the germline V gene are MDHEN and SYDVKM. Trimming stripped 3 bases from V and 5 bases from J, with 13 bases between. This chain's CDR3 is CASSFQGLQETQYF. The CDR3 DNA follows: TGTGCCAGCAGTTTTCAGGGGTTGCAGGAGACCCAGTACTTC.

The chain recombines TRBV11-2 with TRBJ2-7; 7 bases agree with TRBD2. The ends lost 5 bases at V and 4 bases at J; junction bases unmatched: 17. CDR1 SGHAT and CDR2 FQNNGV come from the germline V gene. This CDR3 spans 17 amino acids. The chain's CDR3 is CASSPGGGVLVMYEQYF. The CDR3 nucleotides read TGTGCCAGCAGCCCGGGAGGTGGGGTGTTGGTTATGTACGAGCAGTACTTC.